This entry lists 19 T cell receptor beta chains sequenced from one sample in a study of blood T cell repertoires in COVID-19. TCRdb's copy holds only in-frame clones and misses some; the assay was immunoSEQ multiplex PCR. The data show about 82,000 clones, 85% seen once. Sample: peripheral blood. The receptors shown here come from an elderly man with active or convalescent COVID-19.

The chain joins TRBV18 to TRBJ2-3, with TRBD2 as a possible D gene (6 bases). The CDR3 length is 17 residues. Germline lookup yields CDR1 KGHSH and CDR2 LQKENI. V lost 2 bases to trimming and J lost 0 bases, with 15 bases between them. The CDR3, as DNA: TGTGCCAGCTCACCAAGGGAGGAGGGGACTAGCACAGATACGCAGTATTTT. Its translation is CASSPREEGTSTDTQYF. The variable domain in full, completed from reference TRBV18 and TRBJ2-3, reads NAGVMQNPRHLVRRRGQEARLRCSPMKGHSHVYWYRQLPEEGLKFMVYLQKENIIDESGMPKERFSAEFPKEGPSILRIQQVVRGDSAAYFCASSPREEGTSTDTQYFGPGTRLTVL.

The chain employs TRBV5-5 and TRBJ2-3, with TRBD1 matching 7 bases. Germline values: CDR1 SGHKS, CDR2 YYEKEE (reference sequence). V was pared by 4 bases and J by 5 bases, with 13 bases of the junction left unmatched. The CDR3 spans 16 residues. The DNA for the CDR3 is TGTGCCAGCAGCCCGAACTCGGGACAGTGGAAAGATACGCAGTATTTT. It specifies CASSPNSGQWKDTQYF.

DNA for the CDR3: TGTGCCAGCAGCAACCGGGGACAGGGGGGTCGAGAGACCCAGTACTTC. Translation gives CASSNRGQGGRETQYF. The V call is TRBV5-6, the J call TRBJ2-5; 11 bases are a match to TRBD1. CDR1 SGHDT and CDR2 YYEEEE come from the germline V gene. Germline trimming cut 4 bases from V and 4 bases from J; bases unmatched to any gene: 9. This CDR3 has 16 amino acids.

CDR3: CASSFGGVGYNEQFF. The CDR3 DNA follows: TGCGCCAGCAGCTTCGGAGGGGTAGGCTACAATGAGCAGTTCTTC. This rearrangement joins TRBV5-1 to TRBJ2-1; D perhaps matches TRBD2 (6 bases). V lost 2 bases and J lost 3, with 12 bases in between. The CDR3 totals 15 residues. Per germline, CDR1 SGHRS and CDR2 YFSETQ. Complete variable domain (other parts from reference TRBV5-1 and TRBJ2-1): KAGVTQTPRYLIKTRGQQVTLSCSPISGHRSVSWYQQTPGQGLQFLFEYFSETQRNKGNFPGRFSGRQFSNSRSEMNVSTLELGDSALYLCASSFGGVGYNEQFFGPGTRLTVL.

CDR3 nucleotide sequence: TGTGCCAGCAGTCGACAGGAGAACACTGAAGCTTTCTTT. This sequence encodes CASSRQENTEAFF. The gene calls are TRBV7-6 and TRBJ1-1; weak D call: TRBD1 (6 bases). Trimming shortened V by 6 bases and J by 1 base, and 9 bases separated the two germline ends. This CDR3 comprises 13 residues. Germline V gene data show CDR1 as SGHVS and CDR2 as FNYEAQ.

The CDR3 DNA is TGTGCCAGCAGCCGAGCCGGGGAGCTGTTTTTT. Its translation is CASSRAGELFF. This chain uses TRBV3-1 (or the pseudogene TRBV3-2) with TRBJ2-2; no clear D gene. With 4 bases removed from V and 6 bases from J, the gap between germline ends came to 3 bases. CDR1 is LGHDT, CDR2 YNNKEL, per germline (reference sequence). This CDR3 contains 11 residues.

For this clone: At one boundary the junction diverges from the germline segment, which might be a read error. The gene calls are TRBV6-6 and TRBJ1-2; TRBD1 matches 7 bases. Per germline, CDR1 MNHNY and CDR2 SVGAGI (reference sequence). The CDR3 runs 14 residues. In DNA, the CDR3 is TGTGCCAGCAGTGGGACAGAAGCTAATTATGGCTACACCTTC. Protein sequence: CASSGTEANYGYTF.

The genes are TRBV29-1 and TRBJ2-5; D might be TRBD2 (6 bases). V was trimmed by 4 bases and J by 8 bases, leaving 20 bases between them. Germline values: CDR1 SQVTM, CDR2 ANQGSEA. This CDR3 has 14 residues. The CDR3 loop reads CSVVTTSRRVTQYF. The CDR3, as DNA: TGCAGCGTTGTCACCACCTCAAGGAGGGTCACCCAGTACTTC.

The V gene is TRBV3-1 (or the pseudogene TRBV3-2), the J gene TRBJ1-2; D may be TRBD1 (6 bases). The CDR3 contains 14 residues. The V and J ends lost 2 bases and 8 bases respectively, with 15 bases between them. The germline V gene encodes CDR1 LGHDT and CDR2 YNNKEL (reference sequence). The CDR3 region has the DNA TGTGCCAGCAGCCAATCACAGGGTCTAAGGGGCTACACCTTC. Amino acids: CASSQSQGLRGYTF.

The rearrangement uses TRBV24-1 and TRBJ1-2; D uncertain. The germline V gene has CDR1 KGHDR and CDR2 SFDVKD. This CDR3 is 13 amino acids long. V was pared by 2 bases and J by 4 bases, with 7 bases between. DNA of the CDR3: TGTGCCACCAGTGATTATTCCGGCTATGGCTACACCTTC. This codes for CATSDYSGYGYTF.

The chain combines TRBV19 with TRBJ1-5; D is ambiguous. CDR3 length: 12 residues. Trimming took 8 bases from V and 5 from J, leaving 10 bases between them. Germline loops: CDR1 LNHDA, CDR2 SQIVND (reference sequence). Written as DNA, the CDR3 is TGTGCCAGTGGCCCGGGGTATCAGCCCCAGCATTTT. It specifies CASGPGYQPQHF.

The rearrangement joins TRBV28 to TRBJ1-6; D unresolved. The V end was cut by 6 bases, the J end by 6 bases, with 15 bases between. The germline V gene has CDR1 MDHEN and CDR2 SYDVKM. The CDR3 spans 15 residues. For the CDR3, the DNA is TGTGCCAGCAGAGTAAGCGGGGTGGGTAATTCACCCCTCCACTTT. This sequence encodes CASRVSGVGNSPLHF.

The V gene is TRBV30, the J gene TRBJ1-1; TRBD1 might be the D (5 bases). The ends were cut back, 1 base at V and 1 base at J, with 7 bases in the middle. Germline V CDR1 and CDR2: GTSNPN, SVGIG (reference sequence). This CDR3 has 13 residues. CDR3: CAWSGDSNTEAFF. CDR3 in DNA: TGTGCCTGGAGTGGGGACTCGAACACTGAAGCTTTCTTT.

CDR3 residues: CASSLLAGGGTDTQYF. CDR3 DNA sequence: TGCGCCAGCAGCCTACTAGCCGGGGGAGGCACAGATACGCAGTATTTT. The rearrangement joins TRBV5-1 to TRBJ2-3, with D possibly matching TRBD2 (6 bases). CDR3 length equals 16 residues. V was cut by 4 bases and J by 1 base, with 16 bases left in between. Germline V gives CDR1 SGHRS, CDR2 YFSETQ.

CDR3 amino acids: CASILGANTEAFF. In DNA form, the CDR3 reads TGTGCCAGCATCTTGGGGGCGAACACTGAAGCTTTCTTT. The V gene is TRBV7-9, the J gene TRBJ1-1; D perhaps matches TRBD1 (6 bases). CDR3 size: 13 residues. Trimming pared 7 bases from V and 1 base from J, leaving 10 bases between. Germline V gene data show CDR1 as SEHNR and CDR2 as FQNEAQ (reference sequence).

V gene TRBV18 combines with J gene TRBJ1-1; the D gene is possibly TRBD1 (5 bases). Germline CDR1 reads KGHSH; CDR2 reads LQKENI. CDR3 size: 13 residues. V lost 5 bases to trimming and J lost 1 base, with 8 bases between them. CDR3 region: CASSIDRNTEAFF. The CDR3 coding sequence is TGTGCCAGCTCAATAGACAGGAACACTGAAGCTTTCTTT. The whole variable domain, filled in from reference TRBV18 and TRBJ1-1, reads NAGVMQNPRHLVRRRGQEARLRCSPMKGHSHVYWYRQLPEEGLKFMVYLQKENIIDESGMPKERFSAEFPKEGPSILRIQQVVRGDSAAYFCASSIDRNTEAFFGQGTRLTVV.

V and J are TRBV6-5 and TRBJ1-6; D gene ambiguous. From germline, CDR1 is MNHEY and CDR2 SVGAGI. This CDR3 has 15 residues. Trimming took 2 bases from V and 5 from J, leaving 10 bases between them. The CDR3 DNA is TGTGCCAGCAGTTACGGCAGGATGAATAATTCACCCCTCCACTTT. Translating it yields CASSYGRMNNSPLHF.

This CDR3 reads CASSIGPRENTGELFF. The DNA for the CDR3 is TGTGCCAGTAGTATCGGCCCACGGGAGAACACCGGGGAGCTGTTTTTT. The rearrangement uses TRBV19 and TRBJ2-2; D might be TRBD2 (5 bases). This CDR3 is built from 16 residues. With 3 bases removed from V and 1 base from J, the gap between germline ends came to 12 bases. The germline gives CDR1 LNHDA, CDR2 SQIVND (reference sequence).

This clone was picked up a small number of times. Here the CDR3 DNA reads TGTGCCAGCAGCCGAACAGGGGGCGAAGGTCAGCCCCAGCATTTT. Residues: CASSRTGGEGQPQHF. This sequence joins TRBV2 and TRBJ1-5; 9 bases fit TRBD1. The V segment lost 6 bases and the J segment 6 bases; nucleotides outside the gene matches: 9. This CDR3 region has 15 residues. Germline CDR1 and CDR2: SNHLY and FYNNEI.